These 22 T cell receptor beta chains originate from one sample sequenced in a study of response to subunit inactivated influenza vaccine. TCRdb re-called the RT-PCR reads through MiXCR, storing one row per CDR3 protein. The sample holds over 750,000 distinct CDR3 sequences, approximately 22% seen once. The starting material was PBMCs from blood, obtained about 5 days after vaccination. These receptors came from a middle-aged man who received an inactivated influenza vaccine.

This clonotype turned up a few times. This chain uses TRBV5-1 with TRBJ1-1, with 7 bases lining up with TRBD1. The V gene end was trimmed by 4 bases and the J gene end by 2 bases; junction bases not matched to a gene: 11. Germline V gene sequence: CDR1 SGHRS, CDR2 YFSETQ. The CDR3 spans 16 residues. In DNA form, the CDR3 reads TGCGCCAGCAGCCCCACCGACAGGGTGAGCAACACTGAAGCTTTCTTT. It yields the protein CASSPTDRVSNTEAFF.

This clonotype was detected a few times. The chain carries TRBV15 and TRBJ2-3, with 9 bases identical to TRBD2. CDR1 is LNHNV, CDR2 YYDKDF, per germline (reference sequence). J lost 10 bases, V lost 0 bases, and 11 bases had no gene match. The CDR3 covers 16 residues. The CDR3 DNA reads TGTGCCACCAGCAGAGATCTAGCGGGGACCGCAACGGCGCAGTATTTT. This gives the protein CATSRDLAGTATAQYF.

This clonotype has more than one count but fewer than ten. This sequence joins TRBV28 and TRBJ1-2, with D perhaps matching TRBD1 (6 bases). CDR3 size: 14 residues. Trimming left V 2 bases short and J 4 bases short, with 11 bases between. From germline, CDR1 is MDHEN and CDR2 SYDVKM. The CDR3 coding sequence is TGTGCCAGCAGTTTACCCGGACAGAGCTATGGCTACACCTTC. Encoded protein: CASSLPGQSYGYTF.

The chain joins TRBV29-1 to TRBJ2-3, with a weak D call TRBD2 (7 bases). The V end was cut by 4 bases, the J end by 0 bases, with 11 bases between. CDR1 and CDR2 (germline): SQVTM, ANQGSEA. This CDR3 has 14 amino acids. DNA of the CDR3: TGCAGCGTTGCGGCGGGGGCTAGCACAGATACGCAGTATTTT. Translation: CSVAAGASTDTQYF.

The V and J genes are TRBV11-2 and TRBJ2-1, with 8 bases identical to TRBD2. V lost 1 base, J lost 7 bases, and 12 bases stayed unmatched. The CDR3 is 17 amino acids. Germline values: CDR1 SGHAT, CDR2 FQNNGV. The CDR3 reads CASSLGWGGGSVNEQFF. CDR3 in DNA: TGTGCCAGCAGCTTAGGATGGGGCGGGGGGTCCGTGAATGAGCAGTTCTTC. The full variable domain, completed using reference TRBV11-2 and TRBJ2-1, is EAGVAQSPRYKIIEKRQSVAFWCNPISGHATLYWYQQILGQGPKLLIQFQNNGVVDDSQLPKDRFSAERLKGVDSTLKIQPAKLEDSAVYLCASSLGWGGGSVNEQFFGPGTRLTVL.

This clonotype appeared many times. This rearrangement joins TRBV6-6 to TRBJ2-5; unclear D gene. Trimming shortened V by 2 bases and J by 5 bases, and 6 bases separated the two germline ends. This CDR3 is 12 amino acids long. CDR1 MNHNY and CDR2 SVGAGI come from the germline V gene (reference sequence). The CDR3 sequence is CASSYGSETQYF. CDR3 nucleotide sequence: TGTGCCAGCAGTTACGGGTCGGAGACCCAGTACTTC.

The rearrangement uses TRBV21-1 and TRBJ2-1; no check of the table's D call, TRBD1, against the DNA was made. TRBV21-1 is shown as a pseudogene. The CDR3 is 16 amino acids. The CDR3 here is CASSYRPTPFNNEQFF. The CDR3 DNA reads TGTGCCAGCAGCTACCGCCCCACTCCCTTTAACAATGAGCAGTTCTTC.

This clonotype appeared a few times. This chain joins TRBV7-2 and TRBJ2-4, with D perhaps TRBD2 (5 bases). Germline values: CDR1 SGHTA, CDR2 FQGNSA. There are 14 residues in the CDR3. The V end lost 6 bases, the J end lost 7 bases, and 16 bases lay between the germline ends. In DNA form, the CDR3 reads TGTGCCAGCAGTTTGGCCGGGGAACGGAACATTCAGTACTTC. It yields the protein CASSLAGERNIQYF.

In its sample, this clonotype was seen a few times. In DNA form, the CDR3 reads TGTGCCAGCAGTGAAGAAGGGCCCCAGCATTTT. It encodes CASSEEGPQHF. The chain uses TRBV2 and TRBJ1-5; D gene uncertain. The V gene's germline CDR1 is SNHLY and CDR2 FYNNEI. The CDR3 covers 11 residues. The V end was cut by 1 base, the J end by 9 bases, with 4 bases between.

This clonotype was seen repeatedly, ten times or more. The CDR3 spells CASTDISRDNYYEQYF. The CDR3 DNA sequence: TGCGCCAGCACGGATATAAGTAGGGACAACTACTACGAGCAGTACTTC. The chain recombines TRBV10-2 with TRBJ2-7; a possible D gene is TRBD1 (6 bases). Germline values: CDR1 WSHSY, CDR2 SAAADI. The CDR3 extends over 16 amino acids. V was clipped by 7 bases and J by 3 bases, with 22 bases between them.

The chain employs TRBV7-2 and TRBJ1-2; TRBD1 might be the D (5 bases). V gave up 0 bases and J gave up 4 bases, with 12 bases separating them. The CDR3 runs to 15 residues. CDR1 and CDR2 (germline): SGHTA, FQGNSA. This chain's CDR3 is CASSLAEGTPYGYTF. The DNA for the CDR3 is TGTGCCAGCAGCTTAGCGGAAGGGACTCCCTATGGCTACACCTTC.

CDR3 bases: TGTGCCAGCAGCCCACAGGGTTGGGCCAATCAGCCCCAGCATTTT. Its protein is CASSPQGWANQPQHF. The chain employs TRBV7-2 and TRBJ1-5; the D gene is possibly TRBD1 (6 bases). This CDR3 is 15 amino acids long. From germline, CDR1 is SGHTA and CDR2 FQGNSA. The V end was cut by 5 bases, the J end by 3 bases, with 14 bases between.

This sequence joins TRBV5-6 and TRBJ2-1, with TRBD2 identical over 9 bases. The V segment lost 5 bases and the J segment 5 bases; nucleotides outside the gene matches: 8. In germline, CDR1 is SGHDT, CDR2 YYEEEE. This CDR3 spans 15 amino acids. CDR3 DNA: TGTGCCAGCAGTGTAAATAGCGGGGGCCACAATGAGCAGTTCTTC. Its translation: CASSVNSGGHNEQFF.

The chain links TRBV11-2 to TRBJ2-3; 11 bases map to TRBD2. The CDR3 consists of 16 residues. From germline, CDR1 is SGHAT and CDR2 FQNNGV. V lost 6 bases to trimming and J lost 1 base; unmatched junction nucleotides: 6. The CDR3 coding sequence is TGTGCCAGCAGACCCGGGACTAGCGGTCGCACAGATACGCAGTATTTT. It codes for CASRPGTSGRTDTQYF.

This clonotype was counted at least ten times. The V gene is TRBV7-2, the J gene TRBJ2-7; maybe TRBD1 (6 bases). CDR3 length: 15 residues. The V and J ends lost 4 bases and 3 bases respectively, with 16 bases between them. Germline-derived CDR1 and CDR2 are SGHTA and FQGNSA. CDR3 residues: CASSSPGAPRYEQYF. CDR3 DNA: TGTGCCAGCAGCTCCCCAGGGGCACCTCGCTACGAGCAGTACTTC. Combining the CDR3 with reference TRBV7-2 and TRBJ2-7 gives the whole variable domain GAGVSQSPSNKVTEKGKDVELRCDPISGHTALYWYRQSLGQGLEFLIYFQGNSAPDKSGLPSDRFSAERTGGSVSTLTIQRTQQEDSAVYLCASSSPGAPRYEQYFGPGTRLTVT.

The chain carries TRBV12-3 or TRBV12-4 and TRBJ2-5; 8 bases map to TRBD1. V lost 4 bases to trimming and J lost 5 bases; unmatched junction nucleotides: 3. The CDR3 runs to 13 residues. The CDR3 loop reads CASSYTGGETQYF. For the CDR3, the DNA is TGTGCCAGCAGTTACACAGGGGGGGAGACCCAGTACTTC.

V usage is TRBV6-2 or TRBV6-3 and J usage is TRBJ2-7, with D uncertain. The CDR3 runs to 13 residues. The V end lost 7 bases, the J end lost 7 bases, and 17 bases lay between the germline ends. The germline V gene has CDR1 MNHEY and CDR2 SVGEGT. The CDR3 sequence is CASTDMKGGEQYF. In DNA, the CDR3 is TGTGCCAGCACCGACATGAAGGGTGGGGAGCAGTACTTC.

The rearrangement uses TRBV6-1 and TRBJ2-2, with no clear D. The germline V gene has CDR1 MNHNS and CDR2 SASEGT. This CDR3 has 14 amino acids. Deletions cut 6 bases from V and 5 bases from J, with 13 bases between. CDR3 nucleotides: TGTGCCAGCAGCCCGTTCTCTGGGACCGGGGAGCTGTTTTTT. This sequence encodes CASSPFSGTGELFF.

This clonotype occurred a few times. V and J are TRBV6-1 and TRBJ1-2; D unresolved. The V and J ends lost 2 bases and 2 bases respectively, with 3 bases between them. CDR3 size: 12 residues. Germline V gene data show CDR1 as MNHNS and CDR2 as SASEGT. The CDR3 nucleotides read TGTGCCAGCAGTGAATCGAACTATGGCTACACCTTC. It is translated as CASSESNYGYTF.

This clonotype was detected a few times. DNA for the CDR3: TGTGCCAGCAGCTTAAATGGAGAGGACACCATATATTTT. Amino acids: CASSLNGEDTIYF. The rearrangement uses TRBV11-2 and TRBJ1-3; no reliable D call. The CDR3 has 13 amino acids. With 2 bases removed from V and 8 bases from J, the gap between germline ends came to 10 bases. Looked up from germline, CDR1 is SGHAT and CDR2 is FQNNGV.

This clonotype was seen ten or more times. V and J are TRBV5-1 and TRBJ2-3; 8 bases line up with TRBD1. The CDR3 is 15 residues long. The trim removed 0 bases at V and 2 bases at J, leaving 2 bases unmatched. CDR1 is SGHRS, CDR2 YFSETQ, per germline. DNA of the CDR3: TGCGCCAGCAGCTTGGGACAGGGGAACACAGATACGCAGTATTTT. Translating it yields CASSLGQGNTDTQYF.

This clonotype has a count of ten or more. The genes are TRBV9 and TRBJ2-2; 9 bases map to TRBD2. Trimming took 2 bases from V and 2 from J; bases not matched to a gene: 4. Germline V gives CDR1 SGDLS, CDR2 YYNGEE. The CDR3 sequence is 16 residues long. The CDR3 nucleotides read TGTGCCAGCAGCGTTCTAGCGGGGATTAACACCGGGGAGCTGTTTTTT. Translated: CASSVLAGINTGELFF.